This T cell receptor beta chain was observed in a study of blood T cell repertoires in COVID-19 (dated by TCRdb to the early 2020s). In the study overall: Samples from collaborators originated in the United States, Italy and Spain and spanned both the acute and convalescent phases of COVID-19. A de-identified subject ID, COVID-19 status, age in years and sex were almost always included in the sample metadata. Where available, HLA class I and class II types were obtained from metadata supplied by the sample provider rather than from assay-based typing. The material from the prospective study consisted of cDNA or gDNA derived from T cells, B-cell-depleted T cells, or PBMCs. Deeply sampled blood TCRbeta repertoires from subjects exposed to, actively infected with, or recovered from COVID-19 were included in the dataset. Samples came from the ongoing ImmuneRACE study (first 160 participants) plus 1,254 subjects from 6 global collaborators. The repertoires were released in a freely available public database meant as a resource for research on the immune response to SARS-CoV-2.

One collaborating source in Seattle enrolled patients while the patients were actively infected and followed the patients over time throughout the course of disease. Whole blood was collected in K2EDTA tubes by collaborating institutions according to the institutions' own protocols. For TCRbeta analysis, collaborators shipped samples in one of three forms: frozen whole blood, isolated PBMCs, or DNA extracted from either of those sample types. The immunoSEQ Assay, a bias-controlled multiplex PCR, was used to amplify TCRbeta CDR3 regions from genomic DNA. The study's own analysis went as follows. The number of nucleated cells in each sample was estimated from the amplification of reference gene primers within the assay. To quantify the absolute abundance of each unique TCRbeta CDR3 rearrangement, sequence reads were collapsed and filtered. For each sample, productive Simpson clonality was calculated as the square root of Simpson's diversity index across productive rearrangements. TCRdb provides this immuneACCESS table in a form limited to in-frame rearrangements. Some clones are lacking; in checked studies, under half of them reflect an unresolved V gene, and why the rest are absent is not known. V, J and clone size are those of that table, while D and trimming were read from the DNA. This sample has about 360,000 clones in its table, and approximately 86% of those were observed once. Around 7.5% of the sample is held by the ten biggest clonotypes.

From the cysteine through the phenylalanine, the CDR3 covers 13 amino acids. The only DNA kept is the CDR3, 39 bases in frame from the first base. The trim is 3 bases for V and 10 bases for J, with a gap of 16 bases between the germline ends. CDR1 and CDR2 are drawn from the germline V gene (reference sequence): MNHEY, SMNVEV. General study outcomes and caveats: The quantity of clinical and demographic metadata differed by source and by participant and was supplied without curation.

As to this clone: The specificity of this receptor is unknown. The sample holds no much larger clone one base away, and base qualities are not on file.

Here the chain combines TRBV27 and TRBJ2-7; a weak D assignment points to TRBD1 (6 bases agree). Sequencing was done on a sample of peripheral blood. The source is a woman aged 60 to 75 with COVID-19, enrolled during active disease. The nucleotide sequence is TGTGCCAGCAGTTTTTCACAGGGCCCTCGCCAGTACTTC. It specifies CASSFSQGPRQYF.